This T cell receptor beta chain was recorded in a study of human T cells and chemical hapten exposure. Each CDR3 protein is one row after TCRdb ran MiXCR on the RACE reads. The sample includes over 55,000 distinct CDR3 sequences, around 10% seen only once; the top ten take 8% to 10%. This clonotype was counted many times. The CDR3 consists of 14 residues. V shed 6 bases and J shed 2 bases, with 11 bases lying between them. CDR1 is SGHVS, CDR2 FQNEAQ, per germline. Time point: pre-sensitization, week 0. Treatment defined: therapeutic diphenylcyclopropenone sensitization with weekly scalp DPC. The gene calls are TRBV7-8 and TRBJ2-1; D is perhaps TRBD2 (6 bases). Sequenced material: whole blood, taken in connection with sensitization to the hapten diphenylcyclopropenone (DPC). The clonotype was recovered from a man between 35 and 55 years old with alopecia areata. Some clones in this sample may be carry-over from other donors' samples. This chain's CDR3 is CASRSGGTYNEQFF. As DNA, the CDR3 is TGTGCCAGCAGGTCCGGCGGGACCTACAATGAGCAGTTCTTC. Full variable domain (missing parts from reference TRBV7-8 and TRBJ2-1): GAGVSQSPRYKVAKRGQDVALRCDPISGHVSLFWYQQALGQGPEFLTYFQNEAQLDKSGLPSDRFFAERPEGSVSTLKIQRTQQEDSAVYLCASRSGGTYNEQFFGPGTRLTVL.